What follows describes a single T cell receptor (beta chain). In the study's own analysis: Researchers report that nucleated cell counts were estimated from reference gene primer amplification. Profiling relied on immunoSEQ multiplex PCR, and the TCRdb table lists in-frame clones only, not all of them. Clonal size and the V and J genes are those of that table, whereas D and trimming came from the DNA. The sample consists of approximately 210,000 clones, 89% of them appearing once. This sample is part of a study of blood T cell repertoires in COVID-19. Overall study: Acute and convalescent COVID-19 specimens originated in the United States, Italy and Spain. T cells, B-cell-depleted T cells, or PBMCs provided the cDNA or gDNA that served as material.

This CDR3 has 12 residues. The V gene lost 3 bases and the J gene lost 4 bases, with 6 bases spanning the gap. Per germline, CDR1 MNHEY and CDR2 SVGEGT. Sample: peripheral blood. The source is a woman aged 40-49 years with acute or convalescent COVID-19. V and J are TRBV6-2 or TRBV6-3 and TRBJ1-2; D not certain. This CDR3 reads CASSYISYGYTF. Written as DNA, the CDR3 is TGTGCCAGCAGTTATATTAGCTATGGCTACACCTTC.